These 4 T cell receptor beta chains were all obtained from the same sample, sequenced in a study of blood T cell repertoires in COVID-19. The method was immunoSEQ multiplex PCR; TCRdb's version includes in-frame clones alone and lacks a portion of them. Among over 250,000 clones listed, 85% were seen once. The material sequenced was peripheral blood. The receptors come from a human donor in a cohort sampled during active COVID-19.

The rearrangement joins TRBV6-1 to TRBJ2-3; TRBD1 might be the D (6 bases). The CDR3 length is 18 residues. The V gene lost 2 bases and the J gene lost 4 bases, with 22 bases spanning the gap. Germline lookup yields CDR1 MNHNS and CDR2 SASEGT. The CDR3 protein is CASSETFYRDGIADTQYF. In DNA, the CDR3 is TGTGCCAGCAGTGAAACCTTCTACAGGGACGGGATCGCAGATACGCAGTATTTT.

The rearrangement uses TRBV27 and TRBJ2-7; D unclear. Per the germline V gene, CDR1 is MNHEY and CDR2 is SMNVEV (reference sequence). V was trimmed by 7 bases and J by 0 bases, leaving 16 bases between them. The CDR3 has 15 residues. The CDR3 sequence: CASTPGHPSSYEQYF. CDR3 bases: TGTGCCAGCACCCCTGGGCATCCGAGCTCCTACGAGCAGTACTTC.

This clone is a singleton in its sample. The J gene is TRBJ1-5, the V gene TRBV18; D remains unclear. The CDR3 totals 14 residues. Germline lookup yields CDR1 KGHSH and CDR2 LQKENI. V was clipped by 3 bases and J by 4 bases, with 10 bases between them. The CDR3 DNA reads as TGTGCCAGCTCACCGGCGGTGGTAAATCAGCCCCAGCATTTT. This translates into CASSPAVVNQPQHF.

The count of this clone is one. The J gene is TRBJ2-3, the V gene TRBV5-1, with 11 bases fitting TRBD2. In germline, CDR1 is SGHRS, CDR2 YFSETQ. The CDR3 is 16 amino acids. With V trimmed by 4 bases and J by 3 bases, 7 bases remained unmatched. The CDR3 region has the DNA TGCGCCAGCAGCCTGGTAGCGGGAGGGCTTACAGATACGCAGTATTTT. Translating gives CASSLVAGGLTDTQYF.